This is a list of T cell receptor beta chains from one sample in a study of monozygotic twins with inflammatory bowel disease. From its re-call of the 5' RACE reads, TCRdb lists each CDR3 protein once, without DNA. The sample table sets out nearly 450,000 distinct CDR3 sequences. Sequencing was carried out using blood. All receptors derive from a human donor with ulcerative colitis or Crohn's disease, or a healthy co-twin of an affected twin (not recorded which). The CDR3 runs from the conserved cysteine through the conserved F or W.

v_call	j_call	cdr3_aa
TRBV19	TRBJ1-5	CASSITGNQPQHF
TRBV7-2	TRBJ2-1	CASRLLNEQFF
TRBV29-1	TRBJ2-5	CSVEAGRGETQYF
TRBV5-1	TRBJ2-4	CASSLTGPNAAKNMQYF
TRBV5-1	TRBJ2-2	CASSPRASSGGELFF
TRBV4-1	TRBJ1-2	CASSQDRAQGGYTF
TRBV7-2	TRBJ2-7	CASSSTGGLGYEQYF
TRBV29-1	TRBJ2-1	CSVLIVSYNEQFF
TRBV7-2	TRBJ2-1	CASSLGPSYNEQFF
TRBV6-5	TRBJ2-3	CASSYGLVADTQYF
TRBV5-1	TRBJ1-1	CASSSDSYMNTEAFF
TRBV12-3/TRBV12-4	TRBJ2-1	CASSLALHDNEQFF
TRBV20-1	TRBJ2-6	CSALTGQGSSGANVLTF
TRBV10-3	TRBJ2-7	CAISIGTSGRPTSYEQYF
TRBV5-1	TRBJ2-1	CASSSLARGTSYNEQFF
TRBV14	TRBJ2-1	CASSPSGALAGLNEQFF
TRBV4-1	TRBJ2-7	CASSQVSRSDEQYF
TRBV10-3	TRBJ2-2	CAISDSPPLEPNTGELFF
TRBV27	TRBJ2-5	CASLPTGSLEETQYF
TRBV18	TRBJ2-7	CASSPQQGASEQYF
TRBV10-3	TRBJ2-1	CAISESEREGYNEQFF
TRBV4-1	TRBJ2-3	CASSQGGLAGGTSPPDTQYF
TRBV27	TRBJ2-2	CASMGQGIWPDTGELFF
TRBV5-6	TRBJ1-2	CASSLWDRGYGYTF
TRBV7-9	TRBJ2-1	CASSLVRGGIYNEQFF
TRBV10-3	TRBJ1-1	CAISEGQLNTEAFF
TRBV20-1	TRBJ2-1	CSAARLVSYNEQFF
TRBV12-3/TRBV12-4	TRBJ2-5	CASSPPGLGETQYF
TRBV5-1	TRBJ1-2	CASSLVTGKSSGYTF
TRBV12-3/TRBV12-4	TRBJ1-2	CASSWTASIYGYTF
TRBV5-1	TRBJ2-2	CASAPGSGELFF
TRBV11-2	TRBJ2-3	CASSITAGILGTDTQYF
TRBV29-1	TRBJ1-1	CSVLKVYSTEAFF
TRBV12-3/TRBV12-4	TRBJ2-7	CASSLGTPNEQYF
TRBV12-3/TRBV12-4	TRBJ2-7	CASSLGGASEQYF
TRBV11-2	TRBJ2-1	CASSLLSQNQFF
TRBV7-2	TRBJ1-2	CASRGMRQPNYGYTF
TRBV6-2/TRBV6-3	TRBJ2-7	CASSYGAPRYEQYF
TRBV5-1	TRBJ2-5	CASSAWTAETQYF
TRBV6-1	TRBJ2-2	CASSRTGMRTGELFF
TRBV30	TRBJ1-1	CAWSAWDRATEAFF
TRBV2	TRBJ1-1	CASSGRKPDEAFF
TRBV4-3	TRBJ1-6	CASSQDEDSPLHF
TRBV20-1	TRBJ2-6	CSARDLEGRLPDSSGANVLTF
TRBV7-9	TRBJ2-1	CASGGGREQFF
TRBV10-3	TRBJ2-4	CAISGGLANIQYF
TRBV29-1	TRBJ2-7	CSVEDRAGEQYF
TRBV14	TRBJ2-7	CASSASWSSYEQYF
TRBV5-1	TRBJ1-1	CASSYSGLGSTEAFF
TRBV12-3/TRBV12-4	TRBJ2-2	CASSFVRLAGDTGELFF